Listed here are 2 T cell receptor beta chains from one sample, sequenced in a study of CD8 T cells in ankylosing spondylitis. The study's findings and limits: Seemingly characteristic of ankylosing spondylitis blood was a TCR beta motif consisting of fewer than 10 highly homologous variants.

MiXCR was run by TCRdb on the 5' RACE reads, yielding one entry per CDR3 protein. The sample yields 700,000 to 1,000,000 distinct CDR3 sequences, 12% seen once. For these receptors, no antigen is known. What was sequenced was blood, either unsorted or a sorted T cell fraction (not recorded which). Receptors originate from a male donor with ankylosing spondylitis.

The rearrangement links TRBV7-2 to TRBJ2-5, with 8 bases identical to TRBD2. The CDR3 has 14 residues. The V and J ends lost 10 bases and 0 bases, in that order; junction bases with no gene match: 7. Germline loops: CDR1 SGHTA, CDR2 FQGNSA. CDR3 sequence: CATRRGGNQETQYF. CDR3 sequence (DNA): TGTGCCACCCGCCGGGGGGGAAACCAAGAGACCCAGTACTTC.

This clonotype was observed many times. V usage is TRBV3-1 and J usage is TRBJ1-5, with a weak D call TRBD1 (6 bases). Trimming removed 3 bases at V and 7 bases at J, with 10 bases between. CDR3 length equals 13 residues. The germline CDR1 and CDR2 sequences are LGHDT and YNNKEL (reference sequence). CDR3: CASSQNREQPQHF. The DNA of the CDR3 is TGTGCCAGCAGCCAGAACAGGGAACAGCCCCAGCATTTT.